This T cell receptor (beta chain) was captured in a study of cytomegalovirus exposure and HLA in healthy donors. Nominal health characterized the donors when sampled, though unrecorded immune exposures were likely. This PCR relied on a set of 60 Vbeta primers and 13 Jbeta primers. Profiling relied on immunoSEQ multiplex PCR, and the TCRdb table lists in-frame clones only, not all of them. The data hold 150,000 to 200,000 clones, with more than 65% observed a single time. CDR3 size: 15 residues. CDR1 LNHDA and CDR2 SQIVND come from the germline V gene (reference sequence). With 5 bases removed from V and 0 bases from J, the gap between germline ends came to 11 bases.

The sequenced sample was PBMCs. This chain joins TRBV19 and TRBJ1-5; D ambiguous. The sequence was obtained from a man younger than 35 in good health and CMV-seropositive. The CDR3 nucleotides read TGTGCCAGTAGTCAACAGATACTTAGCAATCAGCCCCAGCATTTT. It yields the protein CASSQQILSNQPQHF.